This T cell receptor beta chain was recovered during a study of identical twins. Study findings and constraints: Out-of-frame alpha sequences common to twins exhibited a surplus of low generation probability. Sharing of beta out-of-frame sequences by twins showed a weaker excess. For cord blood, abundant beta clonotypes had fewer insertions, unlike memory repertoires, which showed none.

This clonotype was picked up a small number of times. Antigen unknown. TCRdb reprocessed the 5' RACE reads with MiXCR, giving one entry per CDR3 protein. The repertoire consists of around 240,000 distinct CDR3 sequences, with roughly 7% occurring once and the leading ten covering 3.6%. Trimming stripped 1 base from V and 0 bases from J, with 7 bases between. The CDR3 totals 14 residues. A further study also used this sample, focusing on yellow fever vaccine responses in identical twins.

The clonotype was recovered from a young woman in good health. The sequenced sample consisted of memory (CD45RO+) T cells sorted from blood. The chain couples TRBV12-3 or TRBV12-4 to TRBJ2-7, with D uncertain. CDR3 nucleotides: TGTGCCAGCAGTTTAGGGGTCAACTCCTACGAGCAGTACTTC. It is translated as CASSLGVNSYEQYF.